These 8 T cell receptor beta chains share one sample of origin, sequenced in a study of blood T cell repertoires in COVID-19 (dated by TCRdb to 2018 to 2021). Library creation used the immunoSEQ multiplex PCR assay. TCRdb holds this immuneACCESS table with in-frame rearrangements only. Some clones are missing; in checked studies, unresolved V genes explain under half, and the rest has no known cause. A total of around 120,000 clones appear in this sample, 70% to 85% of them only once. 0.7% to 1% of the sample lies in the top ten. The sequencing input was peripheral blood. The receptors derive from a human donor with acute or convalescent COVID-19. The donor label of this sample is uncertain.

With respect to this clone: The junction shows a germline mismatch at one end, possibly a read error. CDR3 DNA sequence: TGTGCCAGCAGCCCGACAGGGACGGTGCGGGCCGGAGAGCTGTTTTTT. Translated, it gives CASSPTGTVRAGELFF. This chain uses TRBV5-6 with TRBJ2-2; 7 nucleotides align to TRBD1. Germline loops: CDR1 SGHDT, CDR2 YYEEEE. The CDR3 spans 16 residues.

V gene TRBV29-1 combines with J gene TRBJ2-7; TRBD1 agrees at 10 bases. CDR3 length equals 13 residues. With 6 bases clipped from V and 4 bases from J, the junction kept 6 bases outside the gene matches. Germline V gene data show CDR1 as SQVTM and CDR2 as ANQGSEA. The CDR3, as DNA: TGCAGCGTCCGGACAGGGGGAAATTACGAGCAGTACTTC. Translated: CSVRTGGNYEQYF.

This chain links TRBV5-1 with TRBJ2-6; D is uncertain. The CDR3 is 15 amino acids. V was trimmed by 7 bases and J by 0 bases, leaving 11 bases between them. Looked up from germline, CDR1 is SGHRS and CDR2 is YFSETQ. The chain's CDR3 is CASVPGISGANVLTF. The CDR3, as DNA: TGCGCCAGCGTACCGGGTATCTCTGGGGCCAACGTCCTGACTTTC.

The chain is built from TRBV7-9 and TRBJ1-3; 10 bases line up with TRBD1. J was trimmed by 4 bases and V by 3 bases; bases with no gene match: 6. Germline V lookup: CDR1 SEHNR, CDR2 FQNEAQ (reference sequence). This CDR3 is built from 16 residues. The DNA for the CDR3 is TGTGCCAGCAGCTTTTCGACAGGGGGCACCGGAAACACCATATATTTT. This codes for CASSFSTGGTGNTIYF. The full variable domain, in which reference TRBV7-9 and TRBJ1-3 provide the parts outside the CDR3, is DTGVSQNPRHKITKRGQNVTFRCDPISEHNRLYWYRQTLGQGPEFLTYFQNEAQLEKSRLLSDRFSAERPKGSFSTLEIQRTEQGDSAMYLCASSFSTGGTGNTIYFGEGSWLTVV.

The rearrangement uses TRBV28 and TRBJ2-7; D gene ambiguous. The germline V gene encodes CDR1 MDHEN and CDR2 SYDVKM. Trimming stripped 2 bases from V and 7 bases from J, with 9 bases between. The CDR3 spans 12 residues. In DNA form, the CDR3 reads TGTGCCAGCAGTTTAGTCATCGGGGAGCAGTACTTC. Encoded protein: CASSLVIGEQYF.

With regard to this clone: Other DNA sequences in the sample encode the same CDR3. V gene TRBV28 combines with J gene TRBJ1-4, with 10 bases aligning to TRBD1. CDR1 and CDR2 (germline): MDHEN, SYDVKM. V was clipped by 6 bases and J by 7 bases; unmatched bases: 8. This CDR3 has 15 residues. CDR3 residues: CASSPPGQGSEKLFF. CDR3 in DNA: TGTGCCAGCAGCCCCCCGGGACAGGGGTCTGAAAAACTGTTTTTT.

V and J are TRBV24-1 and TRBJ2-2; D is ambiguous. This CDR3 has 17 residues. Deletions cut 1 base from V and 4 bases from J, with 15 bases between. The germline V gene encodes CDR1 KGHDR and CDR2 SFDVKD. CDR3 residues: CATSDLDDLPGTGELFF. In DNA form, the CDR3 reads TGTGCCACCAGTGATTTAGATGACCTTCCGGGCACCGGGGAGCTGTTTTTT.

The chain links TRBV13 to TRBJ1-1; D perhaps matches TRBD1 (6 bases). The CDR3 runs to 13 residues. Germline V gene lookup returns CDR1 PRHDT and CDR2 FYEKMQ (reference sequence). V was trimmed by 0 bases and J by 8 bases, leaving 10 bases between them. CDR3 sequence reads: CASSLGLDREAFF. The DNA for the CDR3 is TGTGCCAGCAGCTTAGGCCTAGACAGGGAAGCTTTCTTT.